These T cell receptor beta chains were read from a single sample in a study of blood T cell repertoires in COVID-19. TCRdb's table, derived via immunoSEQ multiplex PCR, lists solely in-frame clones and lacks some. The sample comprises 15,000 to 20,000 clones, 70% to 90% of which are singletons, and less than 20% rests with the top ten. The sample consisted of peripheral blood. The receptor set was obtained from a human donor with active COVID-19. The donor label of this sample is uncertain. Each CDR3 is given with its conserved first and last residue. A D gene is named only where the DNA matches it firmly. Clone sizes are given selectively: once, few, many, or a class where the clone is expanded.

j_gene,len,d_gene,abundance,v_gene,CDR3nt,CDR3aa
TRBJ1-2,16,TRBD1,few,TRBV28,TGTGCCAGCATCCCTCTCCCGGGACAGGGGATCAGCGGCTACACCTTC,CASIPLPGQGISGYTF
TRBJ2-1,14,.,.,TRBV19,TGTGCCAGTAGCGACAGGACCTCCTACAATGAGCAGTTCTTC,CASSDRTSYNEQFF
TRBJ1-1,13,.,.,TRBV19,TGTGCCAGTAGTATAGTGGGGGGGGCTGAAGCTTTCTTT,CASSIVGGAEAFF
TRBJ2-3,13,.,.,TRBV7-2,TGTGCCAGCAGCCCCTCTCGCACAGATACGCAGTATTTT,CASSPSRTDTQYF
TRBJ2-5,15,.,.,TRBV19,TGTGCCAGTAGTATAGATAGAACAGGCCAAGAGACCCAGTACTTC,CASSIDRTGQETQYF
TRBJ1-2,15,.,.,TRBV6-5,TGTGCCAGCAGTTGGGGCCCTTCCGGACAGTATGGCTACACCTTC,CASSWGPSGQYGYTF
TRBJ2-5,15,TRBD1,.,TRBV18,TGTGCCAGCTCAGCGGACAGGGTCTCGCAAGAGACCCAGTACTTC,CASSADRVSQETQYF
TRBJ1-5,15,.,few,TRBV6-2/TRBV6-3,TGTGCCAGCAGTTACTTCGGTAATAGCAATCAGCCCCAGCATTTT,CASSYFGNSNQPQHF
TRBJ1-1,14,.,.,TRBV7-8,TGTGCCAGCAGCTTAGGACACCAGAACACTGAAGCTTTCTTT,CASSLGHQNTEAFF
TRBJ2-7,13,TRBD2,.,TRBV12-3/TRBV12-4,TGTGCCAGCAGTCAGTCGCGGGGAGGGGAGCAGTACTTC,CASSQSRGGEQYF
TRBJ2-5,16,TRBD2,.,TRBV6-6,TGTGCCAGCAGTCACAGGGGACTAGCGGGGGCGGAGACCCAGTACTTC,CASSHRGLAGAETQYF
TRBJ2-1,15,TRBD2,.,TRBV6-5,TGTGCCAGCACCCGAGCGGGGGGGGTCTACAATGAGCAGTTCTTC,CASTRAGGVYNEQFF
TRBJ1-4,15,.,.,TRBV18,TGTGCCAGCTCACCACCTTGGGGGCAGCGTGAAAAACTGTTTTTT,CASSPPWGQREKLFF
TRBJ2-7,14,.,.,TRBV6-2/TRBV6-3,TGTGCCAGCAGCGAACGGGACTCGGGCTACGAGCAGTACTTC,CASSERDSGYEQYF
TRBJ2-7,16,.,.,TRBV14,TGTGCCAGCAGCCGAGGGACAGCGGGGGCCTTTACCGAGCAGTACTTC,CASSRGTAGAFTEQYF
TRBJ1-4,16,.,once,TRBV6-5,TGTGCCAGCAGTTACTCGCCGAATACAGGGAGAGAAAAACTGTTTTTT,CASSYSPNTGREKLFF
TRBJ1-5,14,.,few,TRBV18,TGTGCCAGCTCACTCGGCCGGGGGGGACAGCCCCAGCATTTT,CASSLGRGGQPQHF
TRBJ2-7,12,.,.,TRBV7-3,TGTGCCAGCAGCTCGCGGCCCCACGAGCAGTACTTC,CASSSRPHEQYF
TRBJ2-1,15,.,once,TRBV7-9,TGTGCCACCGAGCCCTGGGGCAGCTCCTACAATGAGCAGTTCTTC,CATEPWGSSYNEQFF
TRBJ2-1,16,TRBD2,.,TRBV12-5,TGTGCTAGTGGTGGAAAAGCGGGGGGAGTCTACAATGAGCAGTTCTTC,CASGGKAGGVYNEQFF
TRBJ1-5,13,.,few,TRBV4-2,TGTGCCAGGAAAGGGGAGGGCAATCAGCCCCAGCATTTT,CARKGEGNQPQHF
TRBJ2-3,16,TRBD1,.,TRBV7-6,TGTGCCAGCAGCTTAACGGCAGGGGGAGCCACAGATACGCAGTATTTT,CASSLTAGGATDTQYF
TRBJ2-2,15,.,.,TRBV7-7,TGTGCTAGCAGCCTCGGGACTGTGAACACCGGGGAGCTGTTTTTT,CASSLGTVNTGELFF
TRBJ1-5,13,.,.,TRBV12-3/TRBV12-4,TGTGCCAGCAGTTTTTCCGTGAATCAGCCCCAGCATTTT,CASSFSVNQPQHF
TRBJ2-3,13,.,.,TRBV6-4,TGTGCCAGCAGTGACTCCACAGAGGATACGCAGTATTTT,CASSDSTEDTQYF
TRBJ2-2,17,TRBD1,few,TRBV19,TGTGCCAGTAGTATAGATCTTGGGACAGGGGGCACCGGGGAGCTGTTTTTT,CASSIDLGTGGTGELFF
TRBJ1-2,15,TRBD1,.,TRBV10-3,TGTGCCATCAGTGAGTCCCCTGACAGGGGCCGTGGCTACACCTTC,CAISESPDRGRGYTF
TRBJ2-1,17,TRBD2,.,TRBV4-1,TGCGCCAGCAGCCAAGAGCGCCTAGCGGGGGCTCTGAATGAGCAGTTCTTC,CASSQERLAGALNEQFF
TRBJ2-7,14,.,.,TRBV27,TGTGCCAGCAGTACCTGGACAGATTCCTACGAGCAGTACTTC,CASSTWTDSYEQYF
TRBJ2-3,12,.,.,TRBV11-2,TGTGCCAGCAGCTTCCCAGGTGGTACGCAGTATTTT,CASSFPGGTQYF
TRBJ1-4,16,.,.,TRBV12-2,TGTGCAAGTCGCTTTTCCAGGATTCCAACTAATGAAAAACTGTTTTTT,CASRFSRIPTNEKLFF
TRBJ2-3,15,.,.,TRBV13,TGTGCCAGCACCCGGAGGTCCCTCGGAACAGATACGCAGTATTTT,CASTRRSLGTDTQYF
TRBJ2-7,13,.,.,TRBV27,TGTGCCAGCAGTAATGGCTTTGACTACGAGCAGTACTTC,CASSNGFDYEQYF
TRBJ2-7,17,.,once,TRBV6-2/TRBV6-3,TGTGCCAGCAGTTACTCGATTTTACTAGCTACGCCCTACGAGCAGTACTTC,CASSYSILLATPYEQYF
TRBJ2-7,15,TRBD1,.,TRBV4-2,TGTGCCAGCAGCCAACAACCGGGACAGTCCTACGAGCAGTACTTC,CASSQQPGQSYEQYF
TRBJ1-2,16,.,.,TRBV10-3,TGTGCCATCAGTGAGTCGACGGGGGGCGCGGTGGAAGGCTACACCTTC,CAISESTGGAVEGYTF
TRBJ1-5,14,.,.,TRBV6-6,TGTGCCAGCAGTCATCGGGGGTATGCTCAGCCCCAGCATTTT,CASSHRGYAQPQHF
TRBJ2-1,14,TRBD2,.,TRBV7-9,TGTGCCAGCAGCTTCGGGACTAGTAAGGATGAGCAGTTCTTC,CASSFGTSKDEQFF
TRBJ2-5,16,.,.,TRBV5-1,TGCGCCAGCAGCTTGGCTGGCAGGGGTTTAGGAGAGACCCAGTACTTC,CASSLAGRGLGETQYF
TRBJ2-3,19,.,.,TRBV21-1,TGTGCCAGCAGCAAAGCTCGAGCGGGGGGGATGTTTAGCACAGATACGCAGTATTTT,CASSKARAGGMFSTDTQYF
TRBJ2-3,14,.,.,TRBV9,TGTGCCAGCAGCGTAGCGGGGGGCAGAGATACGCAGTATTTT,CASSVAGGRDTQYF
TRBJ2-3,13,.,.,TRBV7-3,TGTGCCAGCAGCTTTCTCGGGTCAGATACGCAGTATTTT,CASSFLGSDTQYF
TRBJ1-1,12,.,.,TRBV18,TGTGCCAGCGCAGGGGATCTCACTGAAGCTTTCTTT,CASAGDLTEAFF
TRBJ1-1,13,TRBD1,.,TRBV6-5,TGTGCCAGTGACAGGGGCTTGAACACTGAAGCTTTCTTT,CASDRGLNTEAFF
TRBJ2-2,15,.,.,TRBV10-2,TGCGCCAGCAGTGAGGGAGGGGTAGCCACCGGGGAGCTGTTTTTT,CASSEGGVATGELFF
TRBJ2-7,15,.,.,TRBV6-5,TGTGCCAGCAGTTACGGTGGGGGGGGGCAGTCCGAGCAGTACTTC,CASSYGGGGQSEQYF
TRBJ2-2,14,.,.,TRBV19,TGTGCCACTGCCCGGACTTCGAACACCGGGGAGCTGTTTTTT,CATARTSNTGELFF
TRBJ2-7,15,TRBD1,.,TRBV18,TGTGCCAGCTCACCATTCGGACAGGGCGGCTACGAGCAGTACTTC,CASSPFGQGGYEQYF
TRBJ1-1,15,.,once,TRBV9,TGTGCCAGCAGCGTAGCTGAGGGAGTGAGCACTGAAGCTTTCTTT,CASSVAEGVSTEAFF
TRBJ2-7,13,TRBD1,.,TRBV12-3/TRBV12-4,TGTGCCAGCAGACCTGACAGGGCCTACGAGCAGTACTTC,CASRPDRAYEQYF
TRBJ1-1,14,.,.,TRBV6-6,TGTGCCAGCAGCAACGGCGGGAGATTGACTGAAGCTTTCTTT,CASSNGGRLTEAFF
TRBJ1-2,13,.,.,TRBV6-2/TRBV6-3,TGTGCCAGCAGTTACGGCGGGATCTATGGCTACACCTTC,CASSYGGIYGYTF
TRBJ2-5,14,.,.,TRBV5-1,TGCGCCAGCAGGCGAGTTAGCGCTGGGGAGACCCAGTACTTC,CASRRVSAGETQYF
TRBJ2-7,13,.,.,TRBV19,TGTGCCAGTAGTCTCGACAGCCCCTACGAGCAGTACTTC,CASSLDSPYEQYF
TRBJ1-5,16,TRBD1,.,TRBV19,TGTGCCAGTAGTATGGCACAGGGGGAGAAACCGCAGCCCCAGCATTTT,CASSMAQGEKPQPQHF